This TCR beta chain was documented in a study of T cell responses to AZD1222 COVID-19 vaccine (dated by TCRdb to about 2021). About the investigation overall: TCR sequencing was performed for 233 trial participants, of whom roughly 200 were given two doses of AZD1222 and around 25 were given two doses of MenACWY control vaccine. Trial participants were enrolled by age into 18-55, 56-69 and 70-plus year subgroups, with about 150, 28 and 57 TCR-sequenced participants respectively.

The meaning of the sample's time point label: about 28 days (+/-7) after the second vaccine dose. Because spike-specific TCR depth and breadth did not differ between the two schedules, AZD1222 recipients who got a second dose at roughly 4 weeks were pooled with those who got a second dose at roughly 12 weeks. Vaccinee samples were obtained from the UK trials COV001 and COV002, which included a single-blind randomized controlled phase 2/3 trial of AZD1222 (ChAdOx1 nCoV-19) in healthy adults. For TCRbeta chain sequencing, PBMC samples from trial participants were taken at day 0 and at day 28 after the second dose. As to this clone: Its antigen has not been determined. Base quality data are lacking; no much larger clone is found one base away.

The research as a whole found: Most participants were white British and females outnumbered males, and the authors suggested that clonal diversity may have been underestimated. In the small 56-69-year group, the increase in depth fell short of significance, most likely because of low power. Because no samples from the day 14 peak response were available, repertoires could be characterized only after the peak T cell response. Reportedly, close to half of the unique spike-specific TCRs recognized epitopes lying outside the regions that are mutated in the B.1.351 and B.1.1.7 variants. Conclusions about previously exposed vaccinees are limited, since just five or six AZD1222 recipients were seropositive for SARS-CoV-2 at baseline. The whole spike protein was spanned by vaccine-associated CD4 TCRs, and dominant responses were seen in regions 160-218 and 743-854. After two AZD1222 doses, both the breadth and the depth of spike-specific TCRs were significantly higher than at day 0 and than in MenACWY recipients.

The CDR3 regions of human TCRbeta chains were analyzed by immunosequencing. Per the authors' processing: TCRs in the repertoires were matched against a reference library of SARS-CoV-2-specific TCRs that had been generated with the MIRA antigen-specificity platform. Breadth meant the fraction of unique TCRs that were SARS-CoV-2-associated, whereas depth meant the fraction of total T cells that were SARS-CoV-2-associated. Each spike-specific TCR was assigned to its reactive spike region and to a CD4 or CD8 class using the MIRA data. Log10-transformed breadth and depth values were compared by one-way ANOVA with Sidak's multiple comparisons tests. Sourced from immuneACCESS, this table was stored by TCRdb with only in-frame sequences that have V and J called. A share of the clones is absent; for the studies checked, an unresolved V gene accounts for under half, and the remainder has no known explanation. That table furnishes V, J and clone size, whereas the DNA furnished D and trimming. Counted in this sample were around 190,000 clones; about 86% of them appeared once. Together, the top ten hold roughly 11% of the sample.

The V end gives up 6 bases and the J end 4 bases, leaving 7 bases in the junction not matched to a gene. From cysteine to phenylalanine, the CDR3 is 15 amino acids long. Solely the CDR3 DNA is kept, with 45 bases framed from the first base. CDR1 and CDR2 are drawn from the germline V gene (reference sequence): MNHNY, SVGAGI. The receptor was isolated from an adult who received the AZD1222 COVID-19 vaccine. The sample was peripheral blood, taken 28 days after the second AZD1222 dose. Recombination joined TRBV6-6 with TRBJ1-5, and 9 junctional nucleotides match TRBD1. The CDR3 region reads CASSLGQGRNQPQHF. The DNA sequence is as follows: TGTGCCAGCAGCCTCGGACAGGGGAGGAATCAGCCCCAGCATTTT.